This T cell receptor (beta chain) was identified in a study of T cell repertoires in cytomegalovirus infection. The overall study: Shared public TCR beta signatures pointed to both CMV infection and a matching HLA type.

Overall study results and limits: CMV-specific TCR beta clonotypes restricted by HLA-C were the ones dominating the ex vivo response.

This clonotype was seen at least ten times. Its antigen is as yet unknown. TCRdb re-called the reads through MiXCR, storing one row per CDR3 protein. The sample lists 450,000 to 600,000 distinct CDR3 sequences; around 10% were seen once. V was trimmed by 2 bases and J by 9 bases, leaving 13 bases between them. Germline V gives CDR1 KGHDR, CDR2 SFDVKD. CDR3 length: 14 residues. The sequence was obtained from a human donor in good health (CMV status not recorded). Some clones in this sample may be carry-over from other donors' samples. Sequencing was performed on PBMCs. This rearrangement joins TRBV24-1 to TRBJ2-1, with D possibly matching TRBD1 (6 bases). In nucleotides, the CDR3 is TGTGCCACCAGTGATTGGACAGATCGGAGTGAGCAGTTCTTC. This translates into CATSDWTDRSEQFF.